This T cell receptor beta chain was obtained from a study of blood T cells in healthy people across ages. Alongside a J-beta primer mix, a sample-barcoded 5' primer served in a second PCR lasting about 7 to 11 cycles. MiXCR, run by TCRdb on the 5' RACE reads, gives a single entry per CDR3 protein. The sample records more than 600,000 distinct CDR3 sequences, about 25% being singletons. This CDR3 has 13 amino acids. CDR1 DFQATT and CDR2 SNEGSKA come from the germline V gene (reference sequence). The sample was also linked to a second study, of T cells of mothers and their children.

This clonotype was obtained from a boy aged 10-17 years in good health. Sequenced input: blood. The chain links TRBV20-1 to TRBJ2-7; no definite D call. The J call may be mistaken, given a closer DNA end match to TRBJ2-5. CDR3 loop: CSARESLGKTQYF. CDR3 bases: TGCAGTGCTAGAGAAAGTTTGGGAAAGACCCAGTACTTC.